This TCR beta chain was found in a study of T-cell reconstitution after alpha-beta-depleted transplantation in children. Study observations and caveats: Surviving recipient cells, namely T cells and thymic progenitors, were the source of high day-60 TCRbeta diversity in some patients. Two months or so post-transplant, alpha-beta T cells reportedly derived from several hundred expanded graft clones. T-cell numbers and diversity one year post-transplant derived largely from freshly generated T cells.

Preparation of the TCRbeta library involved a method that used unique molecular identifiers. TCRdb re-analysed the PCR reads in MiXCR, keeping a single row per CDR3 protein. The sample contains a few hundred thousand distinct CDR3 sequences, approximately 12% of which appear only once. The length of the CDR3 is 16 residues. The germline gives CDR1 ENHRY, CDR2 SYGVKD. V trimming: 3 bases; J trimming: 7 bases; junction bases outside the gene matches: 5. This clonotype was observed a handful of times. The antigen is unknown. This TCR was sampled from a male patient between 5 and 17 years old who had a stem cell transplant for acute myeloid leukemia, so the T cells may come from the graft donor. The specimen was PBMCs, mostly from graft donor cells, collected 360 days after TCRalphabeta/CD19-depleted stem cell transplant. V is TRBV10-3 and J is TRBJ2-1, with 14 nucleotides matching TRBD2. The CDR3 sequence is CAISDSGTSGRNEQFF. CDR3 coding DNA: TGTGCCATCAGTGACTCTGGGACTAGCGGGAGAAATGAGCAGTTCTTC.